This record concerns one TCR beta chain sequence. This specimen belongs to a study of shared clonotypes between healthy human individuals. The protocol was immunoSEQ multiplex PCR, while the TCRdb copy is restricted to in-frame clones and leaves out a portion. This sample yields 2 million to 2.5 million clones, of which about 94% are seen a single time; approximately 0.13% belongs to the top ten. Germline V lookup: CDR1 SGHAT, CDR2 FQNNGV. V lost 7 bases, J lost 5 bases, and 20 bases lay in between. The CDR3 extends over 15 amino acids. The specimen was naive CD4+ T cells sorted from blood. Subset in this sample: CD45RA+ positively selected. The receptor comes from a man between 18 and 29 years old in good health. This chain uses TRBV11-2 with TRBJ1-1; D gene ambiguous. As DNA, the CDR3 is TGTGCCAGCACCTCGTTGGAAGGGTTCGATACTGAAGCTTTCTTT. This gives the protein CASTSLEGFDTEAFF. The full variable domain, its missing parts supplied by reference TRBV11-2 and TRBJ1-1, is EAGVAQSPRYKIIEKRQSVAFWCNPISGHATLYWYQQILGQGPKLLIQFQNNGVVDDSQLPKDRFSAERLKGVDSTLKIQPAKLEDSAVYLCASTSLEGFDTEAFFGQGTRLTVV.